A single sample gave rise to the 14 T cell receptor beta chains below, sequenced in a study of T cell changes during pregnancy in multiple sclerosis. Libraries were prepared by immunoSEQ multiplex PCR; TCRdb keeps only in-frame clonotypes and omits some of them. This sample has roughly 100,000 clones, with about nine tenths found just once. Material: peripheral blood, obtained after pregnancy. These receptor sequences come from a female donor in good health, enrolled as a control in a pregnancy study.

This clone showed up just once. The DNA of the CDR3 is TGCAGCGTCCATGGGGGGGGCGCGGAGACCCAGTACTTC. Translation gives CSVHGGGAETQYF. The chain couples TRBV29-1 to TRBJ2-5; maybe TRBD2 (7 bases). V lost 6 bases and J 5 bases, leaving 16 bases between the germline ends. CDR3 size: 13 residues. In germline, CDR1 is SQVTM, CDR2 ANQGSEA.

This chain connects TRBV18 to TRBJ1-2; 7 bases are a match to TRBD1. The V gene's germline CDR1 is KGHSH and CDR2 LQKENI. The CDR3 runs 16 residues. V dropped 2 bases and J dropped 4; count of bases not matched to a gene: 10. The CDR3 spells CASSPSYGDSSYGYTF. For the CDR3, the DNA is TGTGCCAGCTCACCATCGTATGGGGACAGCAGCTATGGCTACACCTTC.

This chain connects TRBV18 to TRBJ2-2; D is possibly TRBD1 (5 bases). This CDR3 is 14 amino acids long. V shed 6 bases and J shed 0 bases, with 8 bases lying between them. From germline, CDR1 is KGHSH and CDR2 LQKENI. The CDR3: CASSTVTNTGELFF. As DNA, the CDR3 is TGTGCCAGCTCGACAGTAACGAACACCGGGGAGCTGTTTTTT.

The V call is TRBV6-1, the J call TRBJ2-3, with D uncertain. V lost 9 bases and J 0 bases, leaving 13 bases between the germline ends. This CDR3 contains 14 residues. Germline CDR1 and CDR2: MNHNS and SASEGT. The CDR3 region is CASSLGPSTDTQYF. The CDR3 DNA is TGTGCCAGTTCCTTGGGCCCTAGCACAGATACGCAGTATTTT.

The chain carries TRBV28 and TRBJ2-7; D gene ambiguous. The V gene lost 6 bases and the J gene lost 0 bases, with 3 bases spanning the gap. Germline V gives CDR1 MDHEN, CDR2 SYDVKM. The CDR3 totals 11 residues. As DNA, the CDR3 is TGTGCCAGCAGGAGCTCCTACGAGCAGTACTTC. Its protein is CASRSSYEQYF.

This sequence joins TRBV9 and TRBJ1-4, with D possibly matching TRBD1 (5 bases). The CDR3 is 15 residues long. Germline CDR1 and CDR2: SGDLS and YYNGEE. V was pared by 7 bases and J by 0 bases, with 13 bases between. For the CDR3, the DNA is TGTGCCAGCGGGCGAGGGGAGGCAACTAATGAAAAACTGTTTTTT. Residues: CASGRGEATNEKLFF.

This sequence joins TRBV30 and TRBJ2-7, with TRBD1 matching 7 bases. This CDR3 is 11 amino acids long. Per germline, CDR1 GTSNPN and CDR2 SVGIG (reference sequence). V lost 4 bases to trimming and J lost 3 bases; unmatched junction nucleotides: 0. The CDR3 reads CAWTGGYEQYF. Written as DNA, the CDR3 is TGTGCCTGGACAGGGGGCTACGAGCAGTACTTC.

Within the sample, this clone is medium-sized. J is TRBJ2-7 and V is TRBV14; 9 bases map to TRBD1. Germline values: CDR1 SGHDN, CDR2 FVKESK. The ends lost 2 bases at V and 6 bases at J; junction bases unmatched: 8. The CDR3 extends over 15 amino acids. The CDR3 is CASSQSRDRVSEQYF. For the CDR3, the DNA is TGTGCCAGCAGCCAATCCCGGGACAGGGTGTCCGAGCAGTACTTC. The full variable domain, its missing parts supplied by reference TRBV14 and TRBJ2-7, is EAGVTQFPSHSVIEKGQTVTLRCDPISGHDNLYWYRRVMGKEIKFLLHFVKESKQDESGMPNNRFLAERTGGTYSTLKVQPAELEDSGVYFCASSQSRDRVSEQYFGPGTRLTVT.

The V and J genes are TRBV4-3 and TRBJ1-4; 8 positions match TRBD1. This CDR3 comprises 16 residues. Germline V CDR1 and CDR2: LGHNA, YSLEER. Losses at the gene ends were 0 bases for V and 6 bases for J; bases not matched to a gene: 6. The CDR3 loop reads CASSQEGDRGDEKLFF. In nucleotides, the CDR3 is TGCGCCAGCAGCCAAGAGGGAGACAGGGGAGATGAAAAACTGTTTTTT.

This chain connects TRBV14 to TRBJ1-2; maybe TRBD1 (5 bases). V lost 4 bases, J lost 5 bases, and 14 bases lay in between. CDR3 length: 14 amino acids. Germline V gene lookup returns CDR1 SGHDN and CDR2 FVKESK. The CDR3 protein is CASSRTTLGYGYTF. The CDR3 nucleotides read TGTGCCAGCAGCCGGACAACCTTAGGGTATGGCTACACCTTC.

The V gene is TRBV14, the J gene TRBJ2-5, with D possibly matching TRBD1 (5 bases). Germline CDR1 SGHDN, CDR2 FVKESK. The CDR3 is 16 residues long. The V gene lost 0 bases and the J gene lost 5 bases, with 16 bases spanning the gap. The DNA for the CDR3 is TGTGCCAGCAGCCAAGACCCTACAGGAGCAGGCGAGACCCAGTACTTC. This encodes CASSQDPTGAGETQYF. The full variable domain, its missing parts supplied by reference TRBV14 and TRBJ2-5, is EAGVTQFPSHSVIEKGQTVTLRCDPISGHDNLYWYRRVMGKEIKFLLHFVKESKQDESGMPNNRFLAERTGGTYSTLKVQPAELEDSGVYFCASSQDPTGAGETQYFGPGTRLLVL.

The chain uses TRBV30 and TRBJ1-1, with D unresolved. Trimming took off 2 bases at V and 8 bases at J, with 15 bases between the two ends. CDR3 length equals 13 residues. CDR1 and CDR2 from the germline V gene are GTSNPN and SVGIG (reference sequence). CDR3: CAWSSSPPKEAFF. DNA of the CDR3: TGTGCCTGGAGTTCCAGTCCCCCCAAAGAAGCTTTCTTT.

This chain's CDR3 is CASSPRTSGGETQYF. The CDR3 DNA sequence: TGTGCCAGCAGCCCAAGGACTAGCGGGGGAGAGACCCAGTACTTC. The chain is built from TRBV4-2 and TRBJ2-5, with 13 bases aligning to TRBD2. Germline CDR1 reads LGHNA; CDR2 reads YNFKEQ. With 4 bases clipped from V and 4 bases from J, the junction kept 3 bases outside the gene matches. This CDR3 spans 15 amino acids.

This clone was counted a few times. V gene TRBV4-3 combines with J gene TRBJ2-7, with 10 bases that match TRBD1. The CDR3 extends over 16 amino acids. After removal of 3 bases from V and 2 bases from J, the junction contained 7 bases not matched to a gene. From germline, CDR1 is LGHNA and CDR2 YSLEER. CDR3 loop: CASSQEDRGLAYEQYF. CDR3 DNA: TGCGCCAGCAGCCAGGAAGACAGGGGGCTAGCCTACGAGCAGTACTTC.